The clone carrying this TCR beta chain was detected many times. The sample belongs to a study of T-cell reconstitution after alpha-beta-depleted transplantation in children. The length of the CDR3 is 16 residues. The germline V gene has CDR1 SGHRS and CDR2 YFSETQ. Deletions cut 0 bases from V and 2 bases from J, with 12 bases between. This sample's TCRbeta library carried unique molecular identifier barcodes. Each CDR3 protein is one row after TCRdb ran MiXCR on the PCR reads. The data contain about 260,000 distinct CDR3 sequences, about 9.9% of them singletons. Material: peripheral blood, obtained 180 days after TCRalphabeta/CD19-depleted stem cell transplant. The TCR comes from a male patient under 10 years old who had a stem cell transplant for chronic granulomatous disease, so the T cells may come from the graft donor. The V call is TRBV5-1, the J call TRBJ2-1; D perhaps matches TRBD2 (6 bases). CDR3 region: CASSLDGGFTYNEQFF. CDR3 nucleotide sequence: TGCGCCAGCAGCTTGGATGGGGGGTTTACCTACAATGAGCAGTTCTTC.